The rows below give T cell receptor beta chains drawn from one sample of a study of patients and donors after allogeneic stem cell transplantation. TCRdb reanalysed the RT-PCR reads using MiXCR and keeps one entry per CDR3 protein. Here the sample spans about 960,000 distinct CDR3 sequences, roughly 18% being singletons. The specimen sequenced was blood, either unsorted or a sorted T cell fraction (not recorded which). The receptors were gathered from a human donor who was either an allogeneic HSCT recipient or a stem cell or donor lymphocyte infusion donor (not recorded which). It is not recorded whose cells these are; they may come from a transplant donor. The CDR3 runs from the conserved cysteine through the conserved F or W. Each record gives: clone size, J gene, V gene, D gene, CDR3 protein, CDR3 DNA. A D gene is named only where the DNA matches it firmly. The listing skips clone size in some rows; elsewhere it reads once, few, many or a size class.

>once|TRBJ1-6|TRBV20-1|TRBD1
CSALAGQGPSPLHF
TGCAGTGCTCTTGCGGGACAGGGACCTTCACCCCTCCACTTT
>many|TRBJ1-3|TRBV12-3/TRBV12-4|.
CASLSGNTIYF
TGTGCCAGCCTCTCTGGAAACACCATATATTTT
>few|TRBJ2-7|TRBV20-1|.
CSASSEGLYEQYF
TGCAGTGCTAGTAGTGAGGGCCTCTACGAGCAGTACTTC
>few|TRBJ2-7|TRBV6-5|.
CASSYGRGGNEQYF
TGTGCCAGCAGTTACGGGCGGGGCGGCAACGAGCAGTACTTC
>few|TRBJ2-5|TRBV11-2|TRBD1
CASSVMDRGPQETQYF
TGTGCCAGCAGCGTAATGGACAGGGGGCCACAAGAGACCCAGTACTTC
>.|TRBJ2-3|TRBV13|TRBD2
CASSWTSGPGTDTQYF
TGTGCCAGCAGTTGGACTAGCGGGCCCGGCACAGATACGCAGTATTTT
>.|TRBJ1-2|TRBV6-2/TRBV6-3|.
CASSYGRGKGYTF
TGTGCCAGCAGTTACGGTAGGGGTAAAGGCTACACCTTC
>.|TRBJ2-7|TRBV20-1|.
CSAVPGRFDEQYF
TGCAGTGCTGTTCCTGGACGTTTCGACGAGCAGTACTTC
>.|TRBJ2-3|TRBV9|TRBD2
CASSPEAGGKADTQYF
TGTGCCAGCAGCCCTGAGGCGGGGGGGAAGGCCGATACGCAGTATTTT
>.|TRBJ2-7|TRBV7-2|.
CASSDGRAYEQYF
TGTGCCAGCAGCGACGGCCGGGCCTACGAGCAGTACTTC
>.|TRBJ2-3|TRBV2|.
CASSDSPFTQYF
TGTGCCAGCAGTGATTCTCCCTTTACGCAGTATTTT
>.|TRBJ2-2|TRBV4-2|.
CASSPVWQSNTGELFF
TGTGCCAGCAGCCCGGTATGGCAGTCGAACACCGGGGAGCTGTTTTTT
>.|TRBJ1-5|TRBV9|.
CASSAEQGGNQPQHF
TGTGCCAGCAGCGCGGAACAGGGCGGCAATCAGCCCCAGCATTTT
>.|TRBJ2-7|TRBV20-1|TRBD2
CSARETSGRWGEQYF
TGCAGTGCTAGGGAAACTAGCGGGAGGTGGGGCGAGCAGTACTTC
>.|TRBJ2-1|TRBV27|.
CASSLLDRGNEQFF
TGTGCCAGCAGTCTTCTGGACAGAGGCAATGAGCAGTTCTTC
>few|TRBJ2-2|TRBV9|TRBD2
CASSVEASGRTTGTGELFF
TGTGCCAGCAGCGTAGAAGCTAGCGGGAGAACGACAGGGACCGGGGAGCTGTTTTTT
>few|TRBJ2-3|TRBV7-7|TRBD2
CASSSTGTSGGADTQYF
TGTGCCAGCAGCTCGACCGGGACTAGCGGAGGGGCAGATACGCAGTATTTT
>few|TRBJ2-1|TRBV18|.
CASTSLRGAEVYNEQFF
TGTGCCAGCACGTCTCTCAGGGGGGCGGAAGTCTACAATGAGCAGTTCTTC
>.|TRBJ1-2|TRBV7-9|.
CASSLVRALGDYGYTF
TGTGCCAGCAGCTTAGTGCGGGCCCTGGGGGACTATGGCTACACCTTC
>few|TRBJ2-5|TRBV27|TRBD2
CASSFGLAPETQYF
TGTGCCAGCAGTTTTGGACTAGCCCCAGAGACCCAGTACTTC
>.|TRBJ2-7|TRBV5-6|TRBD2
CASSSQGREGGEQYF
TGTGCCAGCAGTTCTCAGGGACGGGAGGGGGGCGAGCAGTACTTC
>few|TRBJ2-7|TRBV11-1|.
CASSLRSTSEQYF
TGTGCCAGCAGCTTACGCTCTACCTCAGAGCAGTACTTC
>.|TRBJ1-6|TRBV2|.
CASSVESTPLHF
TGTGCCAGCAGTGTTGAATCAACACCCCTCCACTTT
>many|TRBJ2-2|TRBV6-5|.
CASSYGYTGELFF
TGTGCCAGCAGTTACGGGTATACCGGGGAGCTGTTTTTT
>few|TRBJ2-7|TRBV15|.
CATSTPGHTYEQYF
TGTGCCACCAGTACCCCGGGACATACCTACGAGCAGTACTTC
>few|TRBJ2-3|TRBV7-2|TRBD2
CASSLAAGGNRDTQYF
TGTGCCAGCAGCTTAGCTGCGGGGGGGAATAGAGATACGCAGTATTTT
>.|TRBJ1-2|TRBV9|.
CASSHPGGNNYGYTF
TGTGCCAGCAGCCACCCCGGAGGGAATAACTATGGCTACACCTTC
>few|TRBJ1-1|TRBV5-5|.
CAGSFMGTEAFF
TGTGCCGGTTCTTTCATGGGCACTGAAGCTTTCTTT
>few|TRBJ1-4|TRBV6-5|.
CASSYSAGKEKLFF
TGTGCCAGCAGTTACTCGGCAGGAAAGGAAAAACTGTTTTTT
>.|TRBJ1-5|TRBV24-1|.
CATSIGASNQPQHF
TGTGCCACCAGTATAGGGGCGAGCAATCAGCCCCAGCATTTT
>.|TRBJ2-3|TRBV20-1|.
CSARDWPFTDTQYF
TGCAGTGCTAGAGATTGGCCTTTCACAGATACGCAGTATTTT
>.|TRBJ1-1|TRBV29-1|.
CSVLKPESRTEAFF
TGCAGCGTCTTGAAACCGGAATCGAGAACTGAAGCTTTCTTT
>.|TRBJ2-3|TRBV7-9|.
CASSYYPGRSTDTQYF
TGTGCCAGCAGCTACTATCCGGGACGGAGCACAGATACGCAGTATTTT
>few|TRBJ2-1|TRBV25-1|TRBD2
CASTEGCGGANPGNEQFF
TGTGCCAGCACCGAGGGATGCGGGGGGGCGAATCCAGGCAATGAGCAGTTCTTC
>few|TRBJ1-6|TRBV12-3/TRBV12-4|.
CASSRGDTWSPLHF
TGTGCCAGCAGTAGGGGGGACACCTGGTCACCCCTCCACTTT
>.|TRBJ2-5|TRBV15|TRBD2
CATSSGKLGLANTIQETQYF
TGTGCCACCAGCAGCGGTAAATTGGGACTAGCCAATACCATCCAAGAGACCCAGTACTTC
>.|TRBJ2-7|TRBV4-1|TRBD1
CASSQGPGGLYEQYF
TGCGCCAGCAGCCAAGGGCCAGGGGGTCTCTACGAGCAGTACTTC
>.|TRBJ2-4|TRBV4-2|.
CASSRRGEENIQYF
TGTGCCAGCAGCCGCAGGGGCGAGGAAAACATTCAGTACTTC
>.|TRBJ1-2|TRBV15|.
CATSTPDSNYGYTF
TGTGCCACCAGCACTCCGGACAGTAACTATGGCTACACCTTC
>.|TRBJ1-2|TRBV20-1|TRBD1
CSARGTEGGYGYTF
TGCAGTGCTCGAGGGACAGAGGGAGGCTATGGCTACACCTTC